The present T cell receptor beta chain was sequenced within a study of T cell responses to AZD1222 COVID-19 vaccine. Study-level findings and limits: Baseline serostatus was positive in only six AZD1222 recipients. Recipients of two AZD1222 doses showed rising Spike-specific TCR breadth and depth.

As concerns this clone: Its cognate antigen is unknown.

V lost 4 bases and J lost 6, with 16 bases in between. CDR3 length: 14 residues. Germline CDR1 and CDR2: SGHRS and YFSETQ. Repertoires were generated with immunoSEQ multiplex PCR, while TCRdb's copy carries only in-frame clones and drops some. The table has 95,000 to 110,000 clones, 87% seen once; the top ten hold around 4.9%. The chain links TRBV5-1 to TRBJ1-2; D is uncertain. This TCR came from an adult who received the AZD1222 COVID-19 vaccine. The input for sequencing was peripheral blood, taken 28 days after the second AZD1222 dose. The CDR3 nucleotides are TGCGCCAGCAGCCTTGACCCCCGGGCGGATGGCTACACCTTC. The encoded protein is CASSLDPRADGYTF. The entire variable domain, with the rest obtained from reference TRBV5-1 and TRBJ1-2, is as follows: KAGVTQTPRYLIKTRGQQVTLSCSPISGHRSVSWYQQTPGQGLQFLFEYFSETQRNKGNFPGRFSGRQFSNSRSEMNVSTLELGDSALYLCASSLDPRADGYTFGSGTRLTVV.